The 15 T cell receptor beta chains listed next were all sequenced from one sample in a study of cytomegalovirus exposure and HLA in healthy donors (TCRdb year 2017). Library preparation employed the immunoSEQ multiplex PCR assay. A mixture of 60 forward primers for TCR Vbeta segments and 13 reverse primers for TCR Jbeta segments was used in the multiplex PCR. TCRdb took this table from immuneACCESS and kept in-frame rearrangements with V and J called. Such tables lack part of the clones; where checked against another copy, unresolved V genes explain under half of the gap, and the rest is unexplained. The sample table records 80,000 to 100,000 clones; 65% to 85% of these occur just once. The top ten clonotypes cover roughly 3% of the sample. Material: PBMCs. The receptors shown here come from a man between 40 and 49 years old in good health and CMV-seronegative.

The chain couples TRBV14 to TRBJ2-4; 7 bases fit TRBD2. Trimming took 4 bases from V and 0 from J; bases not matched to a gene: 0. There are 14 residues in the CDR3. Germline V gives CDR1 SGHDN, CDR2 FVKESK. CDR3 coding DNA: TGTGCCAGCAGCCGGGAGGGAGCCAAAAACATTCAGTACTTC. This sequence encodes CASSREGAKNIQYF.

The J gene is TRBJ2-1, the V gene TRBV2; 8 nucleotides match TRBD2. This CDR3 has 16 residues. Trimming cost V 1 base and J 5 bases; bases outside gene matches: 7. CDR1 is SNHLY, CDR2 FYNNEI, per germline. This CDR3 reads CASSEEKRELHNEQFF. CDR3 nucleotides: TGTGCCAGCAGTGAAGAAAAGCGGGAGCTCCACAATGAGCAGTTCTTC. Full variable domain (remainder filled in from reference TRBV2 and TRBJ2-1): EPEVTQTPSHQVTQMGQEVILRCVPISNHLYFYWYRQILGQKVEFLVSFYNNEISEKSEIFDDQFSVERPDGSNFTLKIRSTKLEDSAMYFCASSEEKRELHNEQFFGPGTRLTVL.

The J gene is TRBJ1-2, the V gene TRBV5-4, with 7 bases matching TRBD1. V trimming: 0 bases; J trimming: 7 bases; junction bases outside the gene matches: 9. Per germline, CDR1 SGHNT and CDR2 YYREEE (reference sequence). The CDR3 is made up of 15 amino acids. CDR3: CASSLEGALPRGYTF. In DNA form, the CDR3 reads TGTGCCAGCAGCTTGGAGGGGGCCTTACCTCGTGGCTACACCTTC.

The chain links TRBV5-6 to TRBJ2-7; TRBD1 agrees at 10 bases. From germline, CDR1 is SGHDT and CDR2 YYEEEE. V was pared by 4 bases and J by 7 bases, with 11 bases of the junction left unmatched. The CDR3 has 15 amino acids. The chain's CDR3 is CASSLGDRGLVEQYF. DNA for the CDR3: TGTGCCAGCAGCCTTGGCGACAGGGGGCTGGTGGAGCAGTACTTC.

In this sample, this clone turned up once. The chain has TRBV28 and TRBJ2-7; perhaps TRBD2 as D (6 bases). CDR3 size: 13 residues. V dropped 7 bases and J dropped 1 base, with 11 bases sitting between them. Looked up from germline, CDR1 is MDHEN and CDR2 is SYDVKM. The CDR3 DNA reads TGTGCCAGCACCGGGACTTTGTCCTACGAGCAGTACTTC. Residues: CASTGTLSYEQYF.

This clone turned up a few times. The CDR3 reads CASSQDPGQGGNTIYF. The CDR3 nucleotides read TGCGCCAGCAGCCAAGATCCGGGACAGGGAGGAAACACCATATATTTT. The rearrangement links TRBV4-1 to TRBJ1-3, with 9 bases identical to TRBD1. The CDR3 is made up of 16 amino acids. Germline V CDR1 and CDR2: MGHRA, YSYEKL. After removal of 0 bases from V and 4 bases from J, the junction contained 4 bases not matched to a gene.

The chain employs TRBV6-1 and TRBJ2-1, with D tentatively TRBD2 (6 bases). From germline, CDR1 is MNHNS and CDR2 SASEGT. Trimming shortened V by 6 bases and J by 5 bases, and 11 bases separated the two germline ends. CDR3 length: 13 amino acids. The CDR3 coding sequence is TGTGCCAGCAGGGCGGGAAGGGACAATGAGCAGTTCTTC. It translates to CASRAGRDNEQFF.

This clone was counted once. This rearrangement joins TRBV10-2 to TRBJ2-1, with no clear D. CDR3 size: 11 residues. V lost 5 bases, J lost 5 bases, and 4 bases lay in between. Germline values: CDR1 WSHSY, CDR2 SAAADI. The CDR3 here is CASSSHNEQFF. The CDR3 DNA sequence: TGCGCCAGCAGTAGCCACAATGAGCAGTTCTTC.

The J gene is TRBJ1-4, the V gene TRBV6-1; possibly TRBD1 for D (6 bases). The V end lost 2 bases, the J end lost 4 bases, and 14 bases lay between the germline ends. Germline V gives CDR1 MNHNS, CDR2 SASEGT. CDR3 size: 16 residues. The CDR3 sequence is CASSEFPGQYNEKLFF. The CDR3 region has the DNA TGTGCCAGCAGTGAATTCCCCGGACAGTATAATGAAAAACTGTTTTTT.

V is TRBV5-1 and J is TRBJ1-4; weak D call: TRBD1 (5 bases). CDR1 is SGHRS and CDR2 is YFSETQ in the germline V gene. V lost 4 bases and J 3 bases, leaving 13 bases between the germline ends. There are 15 residues in the CDR3. CDR3: CASSRTGSSNEKLFF. CDR3 DNA sequence: TGCGCCAGCAGCCGTACAGGATCGTCTAATGAAAAACTGTTTTTT.

This CDR3 is CASSLAGQGNGELFF. The CDR3 DNA sequence: TGTGCCAGCAGCTTAGCTGGACAGGGTAACGGGGAGCTGTTTTTT. V and J are TRBV11-2 and TRBJ2-2; TRBD1 matches 8 bases. The germline gives CDR1 SGHAT, CDR2 FQNNGV. CDR3 size: 15 residues. Trimming took 1 base from V and 7 from J; bases not matched to a gene: 5.

V usage is TRBV4-2 and J usage is TRBJ2-1, with 9 bases fitting TRBD2. V lost 0 bases and J lost 7; bases outside the gene matches: 4. This CDR3 contains 15 residues. CDR1 is LGHNA and CDR2 is YNFKEQ in the germline V gene. The CDR3 sequence: CASSQEGGRGNEQFF. The CDR3 nucleotides are TGTGCCAGCAGCCAAGAAGGCGGGAGGGGGAATGAGCAGTTCTTC.

The V and J genes are TRBV28 and TRBJ2-1, with 7 bases lining up with TRBD2. The CDR3 sequence is 17 residues long. Germline CDR1 reads MDHEN; CDR2 reads SYDVKM. J lost 0 bases, V lost 1 base, and 6 bases had no gene match. The CDR3 protein is CASSLYPGRSSYNEQFF. DNA of the CDR3: TGTGCCAGCAGTTTATACCCCGGGAGGAGCTCCTACAATGAGCAGTTCTTC.

J is TRBJ1-2 and V is TRBV2; D unclear. Deletions cut 7 bases from V and 0 bases from J, with 9 bases between. There are 13 residues in the CDR3. Germline CDR1 SNHLY, CDR2 FYNNEI. CDR3 in DNA: TGTGCCAGCACAGCGAAGGCTAACTATGGCTACACCTTC. It codes for CASTAKANYGYTF.

The CDR3 here is CASSQDTGSYNSPLHF. The CDR3 DNA follows: TGCGCCAGCAGCCAAGATACAGGCTCCTATAATTCACCCCTCCACTTT. The rearrangement joins TRBV4-1 to TRBJ1-6; tentatively, D is TRBD1 (5 bases). V lost 0 bases to trimming and J lost 0 bases, with 6 bases between them. The germline CDR1 and CDR2 sequences are MGHRA and YSYEKL. CDR3 length equals 16 residues.